This T cell receptor beta chain was recorded in a study of blood T cell repertoires in COVID-19 (dated by TCRdb to 2020 to 2022). For the wider study: Collaborator samples came from the United States, Italy and Spain and covered acute and convalescent phases of COVID-19. Where available, HLA class I and class II types were obtained from metadata supplied by the sample provider rather than from assay-based typing. Subjects who had been exposed to COVID-19, were actively infected with it, or had recovered from it provided the deeply sampled blood TCRbeta repertoires that made up the dataset. Sample metadata almost always included a de-identified subject ID, COVID-19 status, age in years and sex. Samples came from the ongoing ImmuneRACE study (first 160 participants) plus 1,254 subjects from 6 global collaborators. The prospective study material was composed of cDNA or gDNA derived from T cells, B-cell-depleted T cells, or PBMCs. A freely available public database, intended as a resource for researchers studying the immune response to SARS-CoV-2, is where the repertoires were released. Summary of the overall study and its limitations: The quantity of clinical and demographic metadata differed by source and by participant and was supplied without curation.

The CDR3 contains 15 residues, cysteine and phenylalanine counted. Only the CDR3 region is kept as DNA, spanning 45 bases read in frame from base 1. Unmatched junction bases come to 8, with V trimmed by 5 bases and J by 5 bases. Reading the germline V gene gives CDR1 SGHDT and CDR2 YYEEEE. TCRbeta CDR3 regions were amplified from genomic DNA using the immunoSEQ Assay, a bias-controlled multiplex PCR. On the authors' methods: The number of nucleated cells in each sample was estimated by amplification of reference gene primers within the assay. To quantify the absolute abundance of each unique TCRbeta CDR3 rearrangement, sequence reads were collapsed and filtered. For each sample, productive Simpson clonality was calculated as the square root of Simpson's diversity index over productive rearrangements. Imported from immuneACCESS, the table was reduced by TCRdb to in-frame sequences with V and J called. These copies leave out some clones; in studies compared against another copy, an unresolved V gene accounts for under half, and the cause of the remainder is not known. V and J calls and clone size are given by that table; D and trimming were obtained from the DNA. The table for this sample lists approximately 320,000 clones; around nine tenths of them were counted only once. The ten largest clones add up to roughly 11% of the sample.

Notes on this clone: Its antigen is still unknown. Within one base of it there is no much larger clone, and no base qualities were kept.

In Seattle, one collaborating source enrolled patients while the infection was active and tracked those patients longitudinally over the course of disease. The collaborating institutions used their own protocols to collect whole blood in K2EDTA tubes. For TCRbeta analysis, collaborator samples were shipped as frozen whole blood, as isolated PBMCs, or as DNA extracted from either sample type. The source is a woman under 40 with COVID-19, enrolled during active disease. The chain is encoded by TRBV5-6 joined to TRBJ2-5; a stretch of 11 junction bases matches TRBD2. The sample taken for sequencing was peripheral blood. This receptor carries the CDR3 CASSRSGGAWETQYF. The sequenced DNA is TGTGCCAGCAGTCGTAGCGGGGGGGCCTGGGAGACCCAGTACTTC. The full variable domain, completed from the reference TRBV5-6 and TRBJ2-5 proteins outside the CDR3, reads DAGVTQSPTHLIKTRGQQVTLRCSPKSGHDTVSWYQQALGQGPQFIFQYYEEEERQRGNFPDRFSGHQFPNYSSELNVNALLLGDSALYLCASSRSGGAWETQYFGPGTRLLVL.